The clone carrying this T cell receptor beta chain was counted at least ten times. 5'RACE with 10-nucleotide random UMIs generated the cDNA. Each CDR3 protein gets one entry after TCRdb re-called the 5' RACE reads with MiXCR. In the table there are roughly 32,000 distinct CDR3 sequences, 3.5% to 4% of which are singletons. The sample originates from a study of neurological immune-mediated disorders. The CDR3 covers 14 residues. Germline CDR1 reads ENHRY; CDR2 reads SYGVKD. The chain employs TRBV10-3 and TRBJ2-2; 8 bases match TRBD2. The receptor's source is a man in his thirties or forties with multiple sclerosis. The sequenced sample consisted of PBMCs. This CDR3 reads CAIPGLVGTGELFF. The CDR3 DNA reads TGTGCTATTCCGGGACTAGTCGGCACCGGGGAGCTGTTTTTT.